This T cell receptor (beta chain) appears in the sequencing data of a study of read filtering for tumor transcriptome and immune sequencing. CDR1 is MGHRA, CDR2 YSYEKL, per germline. The CDR3 covers 15 residues. Trimming took off 4 bases at V and 4 bases at J, with 13 bases between the two ends. Molecular barcoded adaptors covering alpha/delta and beta/gamma chains were used on approximately 400 ng RNA. Via MiXCR, TCRdb re-called the reads, giving one row per CDR3 protein. The sample carries some 24,000 distinct CDR3 sequences, roughly 22% recorded once. The sequence was obtained from a donor aged 40 or over with multiple myeloma. The specimen was a population of CD138-negative cells sorted from bone marrow. The chain employs TRBV4-1 and TRBJ1-4; D might be TRBD1 (6 bases). The CDR3 sequence is CASSLPTGGNEKLFF. The CDR3, as DNA: TGCGCCAGCAGCCTCCCGACAGGAGGTAATGAAAAACTGTTTTTT.